This TCR beta chain was found in a study of response to subunit inactivated influenza vaccine (dated by TCRdb to between 2018 and 2020). Turning to the overall study: Deep quantitative T cell receptor repertoire profiling was used in the study to track responses to a trivalent subunit inactivated influenza vaccine. What the work shows at the level of the full study, not this receptor alone: It was suggested by the authors that each seasonal influenza vaccination may recruit only a limited number of new T cells.

From the cysteine through the phenylalanine, the CDR3 covers 11 amino acids. Only CDR3 DNA remains: 33 bases, in frame from the first base. Trimming removed 5 bases from V and 15 bases from J; the gene matches leave 7 bases unexplained. Sequences LNHNV (CDR1) and YYDKDF (CDR2) are obtained from the germline V gene (reference sequence). The method was RT-PCR. The listed sequencing device is Illumina HiSeq 2500. TCRdb handled the public reads itself, with Q25 trimming in fastp and clone calling in MiXCR, and kept productive beta chains. Here each entry gathers all rows of one CDR3 protein and keeps the most common genes and DNA. The sample table contains about 170,000 distinct CDR3 sequences; only one count was recorded for 12% of them. Around 28% of the sample is in the top ten clones. At least ten counts were recorded for this clonotype. The antigen it binds to is not known. Base qualities are not at hand, and no much larger clone is one base apart.

The same data also went into a second study, on T cells expressing NK-cell markers. Taken from the second paper: 5'RACE template switching, by which a universal primer site and unique molecular identifiers were added, was used to make TCR beta cDNA libraries. TCR beta-chain repertoires were profiled in sorted CD3+CD56+NKG2C+, CD3+CD56+NKG2C- and CD3+CD56-NKG2C+ T-cell subsets from several donors. Among the eight sequenced donors, seven were HCMV-seropositive and one was HCMV-seronegative. In several experiments an anti-gammadeltaTCR antibody was added to restrict sorting to alphabetaTCR-expressing T cells. In more than five donors, the dominant CD3+CD56+NKG2C+ clonotypes were found to rank among the top 10 CD8+ clonotypes and to make up about 1.0-7.5% of CD8+ T cells. Those dominant clonotypes were again the most abundant among CD3+CD56-NKG2C+ cells in a handful of donors, at roughly 28.3-65%. Whether the expanded NKG2C-expressing T cell clones were specific for HCMV antigens remained unclear. All eight donors whose samples were sequenced were randomly selected healthy volunteers, three of them men and five women. To determine HCMV serostatus, a commercial ELISA kit was used to detect HCMV-specific IgG in serum. Peripheral blood mononuclear cells were isolated from blood by Ficoll density gradient centrifugation. CD4+ and CD8+ T cells were isolated from PBMC by magnetic immunoseparation with Miltenyi isolation kits. Synthesis of cDNA was primed from the TCR beta constant segment and was followed by two consecutive PCR amplification steps. The libraries were sequenced on Illumina HiSeq 2000/2500, MiSeq or NextSeq, producing 2 x 150 bp reads. MIGEC handled demultiplexing of the reads and grouping by UMI, while MiTCR was used to assemble and quantify clonotypes. To exclude erroneous sequences, any TCR cDNA sequence not supported by at least two reads was discarded. The tcR package was used for downstream repertoire analysis, with clonotypes matched between fractions based on CDR3 nucleotide sequence plus V segment. VDJmatch was used to annotate antigen specificity against VDJdb, with one amino acid substitution allowed in CDR3.

The sequence derives from a man aged 45-65 years who received an inactivated influenza vaccine. Donor details come from another sample of the same person, matched by shared clones. The starting material was CD8+ T cells sorted from PBMCs, obtained roughly 13 days after vaccination. This chain joins TRBV15 to TRBJ2-1, with 7 bases matching TRBD2. The CDR3: CATSSLGGWFF. DNA sequence: TGTGCCACCAGCTCCCTGGGGGGGTGGTTCTTC.